The next 14 T cell receptor beta chains were all read from a single sample in a study of T cell responses to AZD1222 COVID-19 vaccine. The table came from immunoSEQ multiplex PCR; TCRdb's copy has only in-frame clones and leaves some out. This sample carries under 150,000 clones, about 91% of them seen once, and the ten largest clones take under 2%. Sample: peripheral blood, taken 28 days after the second AZD1222 dose. Every receptor here comes from an adult who received the AZD1222 COVID-19 vaccine.

The chain uses TRBV30 and TRBJ1-6, with no clear D. The germline V gene has CDR1 GTSNPN and CDR2 SVGIG (reference sequence). V was cut by 6 bases and J by 1 base, with 13 bases left in between. This CDR3 has 15 residues. CDR3 nucleotide sequence: TGTGCCTGCAGCACGTGGGGATCCTATAATTCACCCCTCCACTTT. Translation: CACSTWGSYNSPLHF.

This sequence joins TRBV6-2 or TRBV6-3 and TRBJ1-2; D unclear. Trimming cost V 5 bases and J 8 bases, with 15 bases left between them. Per germline, CDR1 MNHEY and CDR2 SVGEGT. CDR3 size: 13 residues. The CDR3 DNA sequence: TGTGCCAGCAGTCGCGACGGTCGGGAAGGCTACACCTTC. Protein sequence: CASSRDGREGYTF.

The CDR3 spells CASSFQNYGYTF. In nucleotides, the CDR3 is TGTGCCAGCAGTTTCCAGAACTATGGCTACACCTTC. The V call is TRBV12-3 or TRBV12-4, the J call TRBJ1-2; D gene ambiguous. Trimming took off 3 bases at V and 2 bases at J, with 4 bases between the two ends. The CDR3 is 12 amino acids.

V usage is TRBV19 and J usage is TRBJ2-5; possibly TRBD2 for D (5 bases). The CDR3 consists of 15 residues. The germline gives CDR1 LNHDA, CDR2 SQIVND (reference sequence). Trimming stripped 5 bases from V and 0 bases from J, with 13 bases between. As DNA, the CDR3 is TGTGCCAGTAGTCCCCAGTGGGAGTACCAAGAGACCCAGTACTTC. As protein: CASSPQWEYQETQYF.

CDR3 loop: CASSLSTGREAGANVLTF. The CDR3 bases are TGTGCCAGCTCACTATCGACAGGGAGGGAGGCTGGGGCCAACGTCCTGACTTTC. The chain recombines TRBV18 with TRBJ2-6; D tentatively fits TRBD1 or TRBD2 (7 bases each). CDR3 length: 18 residues. Germline V gene data show CDR1 as KGHSH and CDR2 as LQKENI. V shed 4 bases and J shed 2 bases, with 18 bases lying between them. Supplemented by reference TRBV18 and TRBJ2-6, the full variable domain reads NAGVMQNPRHLVRRRGQEARLRCSPMKGHSHVYWYRQLPEEGLKFMVYLQKENIIDESGMPKERFSAEFPKEGPSILRIQQVVRGDSAAYFCASSLSTGREAGANVLTFGAGSRLTVL.

This clone showed up just a few times. The chain joins TRBV2 to TRBJ1-1; D may be TRBD1 (6 bases). Per the germline V gene, CDR1 is SNHLY and CDR2 is FYNNEI. This CDR3 is 14 amino acids long. The V end lost 7 bases, the J end lost 4 bases, and 16 bases lay between the germline ends. The CDR3 DNA sequence: TGTGCCAGCAAGGGGGGGTTCGGCGGCACTGAAGCTTTCTTT. This encodes CASKGGFGGTEAFF. The full variable domain, its missing parts supplied by reference TRBV2 and TRBJ1-1, is EPEVTQTPSHQVTQMGQEVILRCVPISNHLYFYWYRQILGQKVEFLVSFYNNEISEKSEIFDDQFSVERPDGSNFTLKIRSTKLEDSAMYFCASKGGFGGTEAFFGQGTRLTVV.

The chain joins TRBV5-6 to TRBJ1-4; 8 nucleotides line up with TRBD1. The CDR3 runs 14 residues. With 2 bases clipped from V and 8 bases from J, the junction kept 5 bases outside the gene matches. Per the germline V gene, CDR1 is SGHDT and CDR2 is YYEEEE. As DNA, the CDR3 is TGTGCCAGCAGCTTCAGGGGGCCGGAGGAAAAACTGTTTTTT. Translation gives CASSFRGPEEKLFF.

CDR3 DNA sequence: TGTGCCAGCACCTGGGGTTGGACTGAAGCTTTCTTT. Its protein is CASTWGWTEAFF. The chain has TRBV12-3 or TRBV12-4 and TRBJ1-1; D gene uncertain. The CDR3 runs 12 residues. V lost 7 bases and J lost 5, with 11 bases in between.

The CDR3 sequence is CASSQDRGTYNSPLHF. CDR3 nucleotide sequence: TGCGCCAGCAGCCAAGATCGGGGTACTTATAATTCACCCCTCCACTTT. The chain employs TRBV4-3 and TRBJ1-6; D gene unclear. This CDR3 contains 16 residues. Germline V gene data show CDR1 as LGHNA and CDR2 as YSLEER. Trimming removed 0 bases from V and 4 bases from J, with 10 bases in between.

This clone appeared a few times. The gene calls are TRBV27 and TRBJ2-1; 9 bases agree with TRBD1. V dropped 4 bases and J dropped 2; count of bases not matched to a gene: 12. CDR1 and CDR2 from the germline V gene are MNHEY and SMNVEV (reference sequence). This CDR3 comprises 18 residues. DNA of the CDR3: TGTGCCAGCAGTTACCCGAACTTCAGGACAGGGGCCTACAATGAGCAGTTCTTC. Translation gives CASSYPNFRTGAYNEQFF.

This chain uses TRBV12-5 with TRBJ1-4; weak D call: TRBD1 (5 bases). CDR1 and CDR2 from the germline V gene are LGHNT and FRNRAP. Trimming removed 5 bases from V and 7 bases from J, with 17 bases in between. The CDR3 is made up of 15 amino acids. DNA of the CDR3: TGTGCTAGTGGTGCGGACCAGGGAGGGAGTGAAAAACTGTTTTTT. Protein: CASGADQGGSEKLFF.

The CDR3 nucleotides read TGTGCCAGCAGCTTTTCAGGGGGGGAGCTGTTTTTT. This codes for CASSFSGGELFF. This chain connects TRBV11-3 to TRBJ2-2; weak D call: TRBD1 (5 bases). This CDR3 comprises 12 residues. V was shortened by 3 bases and J by 8 bases, with 7 bases between the two germline ends. Germline CDR1 reads SGHNT; CDR2 reads YENEEA. Together with reference TRBV11-3 and TRBJ2-2, the CDR3 gives the full variable domain: EAGVVQSPRYKIIEKKQPVAFWCNPISGHNTLYWYLQNLGQGPELLIRYENEEAVDDSQLPKDRFSAERLKGVDSTLKIQPAELGDSAVYLCASSFSGGELFFGEGSRLTVL.

The V and J genes are TRBV28 and TRBJ2-3, with D perhaps given as TRBD1 or TRBD2 (6 bases each). The CDR3 is 15 residues long. The ends were cut back, 10 bases at V and 0 bases at J, with 17 bases in the middle. Germline V lookup: CDR1 MDHEN, CDR2 SYDVKM. The CDR3 spells CATLGGSFSTDTQYF. The CDR3 DNA reads TGTGCCACCCTGGGGGGCAGCTTTAGCACAGATACGCAGTATTTT.

The gene calls are TRBV9 and TRBJ1-3; perhaps TRBD1 as D (5 bases). This CDR3 spans 16 amino acids. The V gene's germline CDR1 is SGDLS and CDR2 YYNGEE. The V end was cut by 0 bases, the J end by 8 bases, with 18 bases between. CDR3 nucleotide sequence: TGTGCCAGCAGCGTAGGGGCCCACCGCGGGGGAGACACCATATATTTT. It codes for CASSVGAHRGGDTIYF. The entire variable domain, with the rest obtained from reference TRBV9 and TRBJ1-3, is as follows: DSGVTQTPKHLITATGQRVTLRCSPRSGDLSVYWYQQSLDQGLQFLIQYYNGEERAKGNILERFSAQQFPDLHSELNLSSLELGDSALYFCASSVGAHRGGDTIYFGEGSWLTVV.